Listed below are T cell receptor beta chains from one sample, sequenced in a study of cytomegalovirus exposure and HLA in healthy donors. TCRdb's copy holds only in-frame clones and misses some; the assay was immunoSEQ multiplex PCR. The data show approximately 150,000 clones, with nearly 80% seen just once and less than 2% held by the top ten. Sequences were obtained from PBMCs. These receptors came from a woman in her thirties in good health and CMV-seronegative. CDR3s include the opening cysteine and the closing phenylalanine or tryptophan. The order of the fields is clone size, D gene, J gene, V gene, CDR3 DNA, CDR3 protein. The D gene is left open where the match is weak. Rows give clone size only sometimes, using once, few, many, or a class for an expanded clone.

once	-	TRBJ2-5	TRBV2	TGTGCCAGCAGCTTCAACCAGCAAGAGACCCAGTACTTC	CASSFNQQETQYF
-	-	TRBJ2-1	TRBV11-2	TGTGCCAGCAGCTTAGCCTCTGGCGAGCAGTTCTTC	CASSLASGEQFF
-	-	TRBJ2-1	TRBV27	TGTGCCAGCAGTGCCAGGGTCCTCTACAATGAGCAGTTCTTC	CASSARVLYNEQFF
-	-	TRBJ1-2	TRBV4-1	TGCGCCAGCAGCCAAGATCCAGGGTCCGTTGGTGGCTACACCTTC	CASSQDPGSVGGYTF
-	-	TRBJ2-2	TRBV5-1	TGCGCCAGCAGCTTGGAGGGGTCGGGCGGGGAGCTGTTTTTT	CASSLEGSGGELFF
-	-	TRBJ1-3	TRBV15	TGTGCCACCAGCAGAGACCATACAGGGCCAAACTCTGGAAACACCATATATTTT	CATSRDHTGPNSGNTIYF
-	-	TRBJ1-6	TRBV6-5	TGTGCCAGCACCAGGGGTCCAGTCGGTGATTCACCCCTCCACTTT	CASTRGPVGDSPLHF
-	-	TRBJ2-3	TRBV7-2	TGTGCCAGCAGCTTAGCGAGCACTTCTAGCACAGATACGCAGTATTTT	CASSLASTSSTDTQYF
-	-	TRBJ1-5	TRBV6-4	TGTGCCAGCAGTGACTCGTGGGACATACGCAATCAGCCCCAGCATTTT	CASSDSWDIRNQPQHF
few	-	TRBJ1-3	TRBV6-5	TGTGCCAGCCTCTCAGGGCACTCTGGAAACACCATATATTTT	CASLSGHSGNTIYF
-	-	TRBJ2-7	TRBV6-6	TGTGCCAGCAGCCAACTCTTCCACGAGCAGTACTTC	CASSQLFHEQYF
-	-	TRBJ1-1	TRBV7-9	TGTGCCAGCAGCCCCCGGAACACTGAAGCTTTCTTT	CASSPRNTEAFF
-	-	TRBJ1-2	TRBV5-4	TGTGCCAGCAGCCTCGACGGACTAACCGGCTACACCTTC	CASSLDGLTGYTF
-	-	TRBJ1-1	TRBV6-5	TGTGCCAGCAGTTACGGGCGGAACACTGAAGCTTTCTTT	CASSYGRNTEAFF
-	-	TRBJ1-2	TRBV6-5	TGTGCCAGCAGTCTCGGTCATGCCAACTATGGCTACACCTTC	CASSLGHANYGYTF
once	-	TRBJ2-1	TRBV27	TGTGCCAGCAGTGCCTGGAATTCGGACATGAATGAGCAGTTCTTC	CASSAWNSDMNEQFF
few	-	TRBJ1-1	TRBV11-2	TGTGCCAGCACCAGGGGAGTCAACCTTATGAACACTGAAGCTTTCTTT	CASTRGVNLMNTEAFF